The 13 T cell receptor beta chains below all came from one sample that was sequenced in a study of somatic mutations in cytotoxic T cells in rheumatoid arthritis. The table came from immunoSEQ multiplex PCR; TCRdb's copy has only in-frame clones and leaves some out. There are 6,000 or so clones in the sample; roughly 76% occur only once, and 35% lies in the top ten. Sequencing was performed on CD8+ T cells sorted from blood. The receptors were gathered from a woman aged 50 to 60 in good health.

The V gene is TRBV11-2, the J gene TRBJ1-1, with 11 bases identical to TRBD1. The germline CDR1 and CDR2 sequences are SGHAT and FQNNGV. CDR3 length: 14 amino acids. Germline trimming cut 5 bases from V and 4 bases from J; bases unmatched to any gene: 3. CDR3 DNA sequence: TGTGCCAGCAGCCCCGGACAGGGGGCCACTGAAGCTTTCTTT. Amino acids: CASSPGQGATEAFF.

A few counts support this clone. The rearrangement links TRBV7-6 to TRBJ2-7; 7 bases fit TRBD1. Losses at the gene ends were 1 base for V and 3 bases for J; bases not matched to a gene: 6. This CDR3 is built from 15 residues. CDR1 SGHVS and CDR2 FNYEAQ come from the germline V gene. CDR3 in amino acids: CASSLGGQRIYEQYF. CDR3 DNA: TGTGCCAGCAGCTTAGGGGGACAGAGAATCTACGAGCAGTACTTC.

Only one count was recorded for this clone. The chain recombines TRBV5-6 with TRBJ1-2, with TRBD1 identical over 8 bases. This CDR3 contains 14 residues. The germline CDR1 and CDR2 sequences are SGHDT and YYEEEE. Trimming took 3 bases from V and 6 from J; bases not matched to a gene: 7. CDR3 in DNA: TGTGCCAGCAGCTACCAGACAGGGGTGGATGGCTACACCTTC. This codes for CASSYQTGVDGYTF.

This chain joins TRBV18 and TRBJ1-5; 7 positions match TRBD1. Trimming removed 5 bases from V and 7 bases from J; junction bases left unmatched: 8. The CDR3 extends over 14 amino acids. Per germline, CDR1 KGHSH and CDR2 LQKENI. The CDR3 here is CASSTNRGGQPQHF. The CDR3 bases are TGTGCCAGCTCAACAAACAGGGGTGGACAGCCCCAGCATTTT.

The gene calls are TRBV6-6 and TRBJ1-1, with a possible D match to TRBD1 (6 bases). V was pared by 6 bases and J by 1 base, with 12 bases between. This CDR3 spans 14 amino acids. CDR1 MNHNY and CDR2 SVGAGI come from the germline V gene (reference sequence). For the CDR3, the DNA is TGTGCCAGCAGGCCCGGCAGGGGGAACACTGAAGCTTTCTTT. Translated: CASRPGRGNTEAFF.

V is TRBV10-3 and J is TRBJ2-7; D might be TRBD1 (6 bases). Trimming stripped 9 bases from V and 3 bases from J, with 18 bases between. The germline CDR1 and CDR2 sequences are ENHRY and SYGVKD. The CDR3 has 14 amino acids. The CDR3 region is CAMSPARDNYEQYF. The CDR3 DNA follows: TGTGCCATGAGTCCTGCCCGGGACAACTACGAGCAGTACTTC.

The genes are TRBV4-1 and TRBJ2-7; weak D call: TRBD1 (5 bases). V lost 3 bases to trimming and J lost 0 bases, with 9 bases between them. The CDR3 has 14 residues. The germline CDR1 and CDR2 sequences are MGHRA and YSYEKL. CDR3 bases: TGCGCCAGCAGCCAGGACATAATCTCCTACGAGCAGTACTTC. Translating it yields CASSQDIISYEQYF.

The chain carries TRBV19 and TRBJ1-2, with unresolved D. The CDR3 is 15 residues long. Trimming took 4 bases from V and 4 from J, leaving 16 bases between them. The germline gives CDR1 LNHDA, CDR2 SQIVND (reference sequence). CDR3 sequence (DNA): TGTGCCAGTAGTACCTATGACTCCAGCCTCTATGGCTACACCTTC. It encodes CASSTYDSSLYGYTF.

The V and J genes are TRBV5-5 and TRBJ1-5; perhaps TRBD1 as D (5 bases). The CDR3 sequence is 15 residues long. Trimming cost V 0 bases and J 2 bases, with 9 bases left between them. Looked up from germline, CDR1 is SGHKS and CDR2 is YYEKEE (reference sequence). This CDR3 reads CASSLEGKGNQPQHF. CDR3 sequence (DNA): TGTGCCAGCAGCTTGGAGGGGAAGGGCAATCAGCCCCAGCATTTT.

The rearrangement uses TRBV5-3 and TRBJ1-1; D ambiguous. TRBV5-3 falls under the ORF class, with uncertain function. The CDR3 sequence is 16 residues long. Trimming left V 3 bases short and J 0 bases short, with 15 bases between. CDR3 DNA sequence: TGTGCCAGAAGCTGCCAGGTGTCGACAATGAACACTGAAGCTTTCTTT. Its protein is CARSCQVSTMNTEAFF.

This clone was seen more than once but under ten times. The chain recombines TRBV4-1 with TRBJ1-6; D possibly corresponds to TRBD1 (5 bases). Germline CDR1 MGHRA, CDR2 YSYEKL. V was shortened by 1 base and J by 10 bases, with 14 bases between the two germline ends. The CDR3 is made up of 15 amino acids. The CDR3 DNA follows: TGCGCCAGCAGCCAAGGCCCAGGGTTACGATCACCCCTCCACTTT. It specifies CASSQGPGLRSPLHF.

This clone was seen a handful of times. V and J are TRBV7-9 and TRBJ2-7, with a tentative D call TRBD2 (5 bases). Germline assignment: CDR1 SEHNR and CDR2 FQNEAQ (reference sequence). Trimming took 5 bases from V and 3 from J, leaving 17 bases between them. CDR3 length equals 15 residues. The CDR3 coding sequence is TGTGCCAGCAGCCCAAAGTCCCTAGCAGACTACGAGCAGTACTTC. Amino acids: CASSPKSLADYEQYF. Full variable domain (remainder filled in from reference TRBV7-9 and TRBJ2-7): DTGVSQNPRHKITKRGQNVTFRCDPISEHNRLYWYRQTLGQGPEFLTYFQNEAQLEKSRLLSDRFSAERPKGSFSTLEIQRTEQGDSAMYLCASSPKSLADYEQYFGPGTRLTVT.

The chain recombines TRBV5-4 with TRBJ2-5; the D is unclear. From germline, CDR1 is SGHNT and CDR2 YYREEE (reference sequence). CDR3 size: 14 residues. V gave up 4 bases and J gave up 0 bases, with 10 bases separating them. The CDR3 spells CASSQATYQETQYF. CDR3 nucleotide sequence: TGTGCCAGCAGCCAAGCCACGTACCAAGAGACCCAGTACTTC.